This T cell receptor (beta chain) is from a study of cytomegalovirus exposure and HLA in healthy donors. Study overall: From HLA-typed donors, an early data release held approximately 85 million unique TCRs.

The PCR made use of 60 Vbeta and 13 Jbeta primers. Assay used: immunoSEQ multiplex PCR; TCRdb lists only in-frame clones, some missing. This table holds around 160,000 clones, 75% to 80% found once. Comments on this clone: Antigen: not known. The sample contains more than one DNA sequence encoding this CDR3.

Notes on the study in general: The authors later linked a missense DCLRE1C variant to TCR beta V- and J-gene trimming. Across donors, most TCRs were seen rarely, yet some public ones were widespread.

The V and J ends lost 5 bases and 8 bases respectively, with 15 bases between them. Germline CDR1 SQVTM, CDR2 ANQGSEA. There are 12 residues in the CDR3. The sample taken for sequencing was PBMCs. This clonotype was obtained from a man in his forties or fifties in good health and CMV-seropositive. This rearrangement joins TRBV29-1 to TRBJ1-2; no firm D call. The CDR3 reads CSVSRAVYGYTF. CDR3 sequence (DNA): TGCAGCGTTTCGCGGGCCGTCTACGGCTACACCTTC.